The 14 T cell receptor beta chains given below trace back to one sample, sequenced in a study of T cells in Graves' hyperthyroidism and ophthalmopathy. RNA transcripts served as the template for amplifying TCR beta CDR3 regions. The primer set for the first-round RT-PCR of the TCR CDR3 was HTBI. MiXCR, run by TCRdb on the multiplex PCR reads, gives a single entry per CDR3 protein. The data contain 450,000 to 650,000 distinct CDR3 sequences, approximately 15% of them singletons. The sequenced sample consisted of blood. The receptor source for this set is a woman aged 18-35 years with Graves' ophthalmopathy.

This clonotype was counted many times. The CDR3 reads CASSYGSLTSLYGYTF. The CDR3 coding sequence is TGTGCCAGCAGCTATGGCAGCCTCACCTCGCTCTATGGCTACACCTTC. This rearrangement joins TRBV5-6 to TRBJ1-2; D gene uncertain. The CDR3 sequence is 16 residues long. Germline CDR1 is SGHDT and CDR2 is YYEEEE. Between the trimmed V and J ends, which lost 3 bases and 4 bases, there was a span of 19 bases.

The chain is built from TRBV19 and TRBJ1-5; no firm D call. This CDR3 comprises 15 residues. V lost 7 bases and J 4 bases, leaving 17 bases between the germline ends. From germline, CDR1 is LNHDA and CDR2 SQIVND (reference sequence). This CDR3 is CASTYHGEFNQPQHF. The CDR3 bases are TGTGCCAGTACCTACCACGGGGAGTTTAATCAGCCCCAGCATTTT. Full variable domain (outside the CDR3, taken from reference TRBV19 and TRBJ1-5): DGGITQSPKYLFRKEGQNVTLSCEQNLNHDAMYWYRQDPGQGLRLIYYSQIVNDFQKGDIAEGYSVSREKKESFPLTVTSAQKNPTAFYLCASTYHGEFNQPQHFGDGTRLSIL.

The chain uses TRBV13 and TRBJ1-2; 7 bases map to TRBD1. This CDR3 contains 15 residues. CDR1 is PRHDT, CDR2 FYEKMQ, per germline (reference sequence). Unmatched junction bases numbered 8, after V lost 5 bases and J lost 2 bases. CDR3 loop: CASSRGAGGNYGYTF. CDR3 sequence (DNA): TGTGCCAGCAGCCGAGGGGCAGGGGGGAACTATGGCTACACCTTC.

This clonotype came up many times. The chain couples TRBV5-1 to TRBJ2-7; D gene unclear. Deletions cut 0 bases from V and 6 bases from J, with 7 bases between. The CDR3 runs to 12 residues. Germline loops: CDR1 SGHRS, CDR2 YFSETQ. The CDR3 bases are TGCGCCAGCAGCTTGGCGGATTCCGAGCAGTACTTC. It codes for CASSLADSEQYF.

This clonotype came up a few times. This chain links TRBV6-1 with TRBJ1-6; 7 nucleotides match TRBD1. The V and J ends lost 6 bases and 1 base, in that order; junction bases with no gene match: 6. CDR3 length: 16 amino acids. Germline loops: CDR1 MNHNS, CDR2 SASEGT. Here the CDR3 reads CASRPTGKSYNSPLHF. In nucleotides, the CDR3 is TGTGCCAGCAGGCCGACAGGGAAATCCTATAATTCACCCCTCCACTTT.

This clonotype was recorded at least ten times. The chain couples TRBV12-5 to TRBJ2-5, with 10 bases that match TRBD2. Per germline, CDR1 LGHNT and CDR2 FRNRAP. The J segment lost 5 bases and the V segment lost 9 bases, leaving 9 bases of the junction unmatched. The CDR3 runs to 14 residues. This CDR3 is CASASSGRRETQYF. CDR3 bases: TGTGCTAGCGCTAGTAGCGGGAGGCGTGAGACCCAGTACTTC. The variable domain in full, completed from reference TRBV12-5 and TRBJ2-5, reads DARVTQTPRHKVTEMGQEVTMRCQPILGHNTVFWYRQTMMQGLELLAYFRNRAPLDDSGMPKDRFSAEMPDATLATLKIQPSEPRDSAVYFCASASSGRRETQYFGPGTRLLVL.

This clonotype has a count of ten or more. The chain has TRBV29-1 and TRBJ2-2; possible D gene TRBD2, 6 bases. Germline V CDR1 and CDR2: SQVTM, ANQGSEA. Between the trimmed V and J ends, which lost 5 bases and 4 bases, there was a span of 11 bases. The CDR3 covers 13 residues. CDR3 coding DNA: TGCAGCGTTCGGCGGGAAAGCACCGGGGAGCTGTTTTTT. Translation: CSVRRESTGELFF.

In this sample, this clonotype turned up many times. The rearrangement joins TRBV19 to TRBJ1-1; D is undetermined. Deletions cut 3 bases from V and 4 bases from J, with 18 bases between. Germline lookup yields CDR1 LNHDA and CDR2 SQIVND (reference sequence). The CDR3 is 16 amino acids. CDR3 sequence: CASSMEGGDFSTEAFF. DNA of the CDR3: TGTGCCAGTAGTATGGAGGGTGGGGATTTTAGCACTGAAGCTTTCTTT.

This clonotype was detected a few times. The J gene is TRBJ2-1, the V gene TRBV7-8; D call uncertain. The germline gives CDR1 SGHVS, CDR2 FQNEAQ. This CDR3 contains 17 residues. V was shortened by 1 base and J by 8 bases, with 21 bases between the two germline ends. For the CDR3, the DNA is TGTGCCAGCAGCTTAGGTTTAAGGCCGATCCCAGCACATGAGCAGTTCTTC. Translating gives CASSLGLRPIPAHEQFF. The variable domain in full, completed from reference TRBV7-8 and TRBJ2-1, reads GAGVSQSPRYKVAKRGQDVALRCDPISGHVSLFWYQQALGQGPEFLTYFQNEAQLDKSGLPSDRFFAERPEGSVSTLKIQRTQQEDSAVYLCASSLGLRPIPAHEQFFGPGTRLTVL.

A remark on this clonotype: A much larger clone lies one base from this, so it may be a read error. The CDR3 does not end in the conserved phenylalanine or tryptophan, so this is likely a read error. This CDR3 is CSVWSPDSHSFGYTL. The CDR3, as DNA: TGCAGCGTTTGGTCCCCCGACAGCCATTCCTTTGGCTACACCCTC. The chain recombines TRBV29-1 with TRBJ1-2; possibly TRBD1 for D (5 bases). Germline CDR1 is SQVTM and CDR2 is ANQGSEA. The CDR3 covers 15 residues. Trimming removed 5 bases from V and 7 bases from J, with 23 bases in between.

This clonotype was seen a few times. The rearrangement links TRBV20-1 to TRBJ1-6, with D tentatively TRBD1 (5 bases). Trimming left V 1 base short and J 1 base short, with 8 bases between. Germline lookup yields CDR1 DFQATT and CDR2 SNEGSKA (reference sequence). This CDR3 has 15 amino acids. The CDR3 here is CSARGGGSYNSPLHF. The CDR3 nucleotides read TGCAGTGCTAGAGGTGGGGGTTCCTATAATTCACCCCTCCACTTT.

The sample holds many counts of this clonotype. The chain recombines TRBV5-6 with TRBJ1-2; 7 nucleotides line up with TRBD1. The germline V gene encodes CDR1 SGHDT and CDR2 YYEEEE. Trimming cost V 1 base and J 6 bases; bases outside gene matches: 9. The CDR3 is 15 residues long. The CDR3 region is CASSLPGDRRDGYTF. The CDR3 DNA follows: TGTGCCAGCAGCTTGCCCGGGGACAGAAGGGATGGCTACACCTTC.

A few counts support this clonotype. The chain employs TRBV7-6 and TRBJ2-5, with TRBD1 matching 10 bases. After removal of 3 bases from V and 4 bases from J, the junction contained 11 bases not matched to a gene. The CDR3 is made up of 17 amino acids. Germline loops: CDR1 SGHVS, CDR2 FNYEAQ. The CDR3 DNA follows: TGTGCCAGCAGCTTTCCCAAGACAGGGGGCGATTCAGAGACCCAGTACTTC. As protein: CASSFPKTGGDSETQYF.

At least ten counts were recorded for this clonotype. The chain carries TRBV11-2 and TRBJ1-2; the D gene is possibly TRBD1 (5 bases). V lost 5 bases and J 0 bases, leaving 13 bases between the germline ends. The CDR3 totals 15 residues. Germline V gene lookup returns CDR1 SGHAT and CDR2 FQNNGV. In DNA, the CDR3 is TGTGCCAGCAGCACATATACAGGTGCTAACTATGGCTACACCTTC. This encodes CASSTYTGANYGYTF.